Presented here are 8 T cell receptor beta chains from one specimen sequenced in a study of cytomegalovirus exposure and HLA in healthy donors. The PCR ran on 60 Vbeta and 13 Jbeta primers. TCRdb's copy holds only in-frame clones and misses some; the assay was immunoSEQ multiplex PCR. The table shows 200,000 or so clones, with about 80% occurring only once. The sample taken for sequencing was PBMCs. Receptors originate from a woman aged 25 to 39 in good health and CMV-seronegative.

The J gene is TRBJ2-7, the V gene TRBV5-1; 8 bases map to TRBD1. Germline CDR1 reads SGHRS; CDR2 reads YFSETQ. Losses at the gene ends were 0 bases for V and 2 bases for J; bases not matched to a gene: 4. CDR3 length: 15 amino acids. CDR3 amino acids: CASSLADRGPYEQYF. The DNA for the CDR3 is TGCGCCAGCAGCTTGGCCGACAGGGGACCCTACGAGCAGTACTTC.

V and J are TRBV11-2 and TRBJ2-3; D is ambiguous. Trimming took 1 base from V and 6 from J, leaving 5 bases between them. The CDR3 is 12 residues long. Germline V gene lookup returns CDR1 SGHAT and CDR2 FQNNGV. The CDR3 loop reads CASSLAVDTQYF. Written as DNA, the CDR3 is TGTGCCAGCAGCTTAGCGGTCGATACGCAGTATTTT.

The chain has TRBV28 and TRBJ2-3, with 9 bases identical to TRBD1. Germline CDR1 MDHEN, CDR2 SYDVKM. Trimming at V came to 0 bases and at J to 2 bases, leaving 3 bases not matched to a gene. The CDR3 contains 16 residues. The CDR3: CASSLWGTGTTDTQYF. Here the CDR3 DNA reads TGTGCCAGCAGTTTATGGGGGACAGGGACCACAGATACGCAGTATTTT.

The chain couples TRBV5-1 to TRBJ2-7; a weak D match, TRBD2 (5 bases). The germline V gene has CDR1 SGHRS and CDR2 YFSETQ. The CDR3 totals 13 residues. Trimming stripped 4 bases from V and 1 base from J, with 9 bases between. CDR3 sequence (DNA): TGCGCCAGCAGCCCGGGGTCTTCCTACGAGCAGTACTTC. It codes for CASSPGSSYEQYF.

This clone has only one observation. J is TRBJ2-2 and V is TRBV19; perhaps TRBD2 as D (7 bases). CDR3 length equals 19 residues. Per the germline V gene, CDR1 is LNHDA and CDR2 is SQIVND (reference sequence). Between the trimmed V and J ends, which lost 6 bases and 3 bases, there was a span of 26 bases. This CDR3 reads CASSPIGGVGAPDTGELFF. CDR3 DNA: TGTGCCAGTAGCCCAATTGGGGGGGTGGGGGCCCCGGACACCGGGGAGCTGTTTTTT. Complete variable domain (other parts from reference TRBV19 and TRBJ2-2): DGGITQSPKYLFRKEGQNVTLSCEQNLNHDAMYWYRQDPGQGLRLIYYSQIVNDFQKGDIAEGYSVSREKKESFPLTVTSAQKNPTAFYLCASSPIGGVGAPDTGELFFGEGSRLTVL.

The rearrangement uses TRBV10-3 and TRBJ2-7, with D hard to call. This CDR3 has 12 amino acids. Trimming took 1 base from V and 13 from J, leaving 14 bases between them. CDR1 is ENHRY, CDR2 SYGVKD, per germline. The CDR3 protein is CAISELKGALYF. In nucleotides, the CDR3 is TGTGCCATCAGTGAGTTAAAAGGAGCGTTATACTTC.

CDR3 nucleotide sequence: TGTGCCAGCAGCTTGGACAGGGGTAACACTGAAGCTTTCTTT. Translating it yields CASSLDRGNTEAFF. The V call is TRBV11-1, the J call TRBJ1-1; 9 bases are shared with TRBD1. Germline V lookup: CDR1 SGHAT, CDR2 FQDESV (reference sequence). The CDR3 extends over 14 amino acids. After removal of 3 bases from V and 2 bases from J, the junction contained 1 base not matched to a gene.

A single count supports this clone. CDR3 sequence: CASSTWDRVAGYTF. The CDR3, as DNA: TGTGCCAGCAGTACGTGGGACAGGGTAGCTGGCTACACCTTC. The genes are TRBV27 and TRBJ1-2; 9 bases fit TRBD1. V was pared by 5 bases and J by 7 bases, with 8 bases of the junction left unmatched. The germline V gene has CDR1 MNHEY and CDR2 SMNVEV (reference sequence). CDR3 length equals 14 residues.